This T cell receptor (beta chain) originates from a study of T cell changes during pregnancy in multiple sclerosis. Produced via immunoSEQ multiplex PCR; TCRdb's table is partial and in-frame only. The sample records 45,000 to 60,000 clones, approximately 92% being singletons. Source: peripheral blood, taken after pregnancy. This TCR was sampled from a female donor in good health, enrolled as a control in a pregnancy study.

The CDR3 nucleotides are TGTGCCAGCAGCCTGGAGGGTCTCGGCGAGCAGTACTTC. Translation gives CASSLEGLGEQYF. V is TRBV7-2 and J is TRBJ2-7, with a weak D call TRBD2 (6 bases). The V gene's germline CDR1 is SGHTA and CDR2 FQGNSA. The CDR3 has 13 amino acids. V was shortened by 5 bases and J by 6 bases, with 14 bases between the two germline ends.